These T cell receptor beta chains were read from a single sample in a study of identical twins. TCRdb reprocessed the 5' RACE reads via MiXCR and lists one record per CDR3 protein. The data show 310,000 or so distinct CDR3 sequences, just under 9.5% seen once. These data were likewise used in another study, on yellow fever vaccine responses in identical twins.

The sequenced sample consisted of CD8+ T cells sorted from blood. All receptors derive from a woman aged 18-29 years in good health. Both conserved end residues are trimmed from each CDR3.

>TRBJ2-3|TRBV10-3|14
AISESAGQGTDTQY
>TRBJ2-7|TRBV27|11
ASTDGQDYEQY
>TRBJ2-1|TRBV9|12
ASSRSGGADEQF
>TRBJ1-1|TRBV5-1|13
ASSLVGGSNTEAF
>TRBJ2-5|TRBV4-3|12
ASSYDRVEETQY
>TRBJ2-1|TRBV20-1|13
SARERLAGHNEQF
>TRBJ2-7|TRBV4-1|10
ASSQAGYEQY
>TRBJ1-4|TRBV28|15
ASSLGQAYVANEKLF
>TRBJ1-2|TRBV28|11
ASYQGSRLGYT
>TRBJ2-1|TRBV24-1|11
ATETGYYNEQF
>TRBJ2-7|TRBV20-1|13
SARPASPTSYEQY
>TRBJ1-1|TRBV29-1|12
SVEGVLSATEAF
>TRBJ2-5|TRBV6-2/TRBV6-3|14
ASSLRLATNLETQY
>TRBJ1-4|TRBV15|13
ATSPRRMSNEKLF
>TRBJ2-5|TRBV20-1|10
SAPDWKETQY
>TRBJ2-3|TRBV7-8|15
ASSLQDSSGGTDTQY
>TRBJ2-5|TRBV27|16
ASSLMASGGAHQETQY
>TRBJ2-7|TRBV6-1|11
ASSDRVSHEQY
>TRBJ2-5|TRBV3-1|14
ASSQFRDRTQETQY
>TRBJ2-7|TRBV28|10
ASSFTGFEQY
>TRBJ1-2|TRBV20-1|12
SAREVAENYGYT
>TRBJ1-5|TRBV2|11
ASRGQGSQPQH
>TRBJ2-7|TRBV4-3|16
ASSQRWTRLIPNYEQY
>TRBJ2-4|TRBV12-3/TRBV12-4|14
ASGAPAGGPENIQY
>TRBJ2-7|TRBV10-2|11
ASVGDKSYEQY
>TRBJ2-6|TRBV5-1|15
ASSLSIPGAGANVLT
>TRBJ2-5|TRBV12-3/TRBV12-4|13
ASSPAAAVQETQY
>TRBJ2-7|TRBV5-1|15
ASSSGLAGGLSYEQY
>TRBJ2-2|TRBV4-1|15
ASSQVGPGGGSGELF
>TRBJ2-7|TRBV9|13
ASSASGTAAYEQY
>TRBJ2-7|TRBV6-2/TRBV6-3|14
ASCPLRREVNYEQY
>TRBJ1-2|TRBV6-5|15
ASSYVSQATSNYGYT
>TRBJ2-3|TRBV19|9
ASSGGLEQY
>TRBJ2-7|TRBV29-1|12
SVWEGTGQEEQY
>TRBJ2-7|TRBV20-1|8
SASRDEQY
>TRBJ2-2|TRBV11-2|15
ASSNERADPNTGELF
>TRBJ2-3|TRBV7-8|15
ASSLYGGTGSTDTQY
>TRBJ2-7|TRBV20-1|12
SAGRWTGPYEQY
>TRBJ2-1|TRBV27|13
ASRPDRGLYNEQF
>TRBJ2-1|TRBV12-3/TRBV12-4|15
ASSSPSGRASSDEQF
>TRBJ2-3|TRBV19|14
ASSLKKGEFADTQY
>TRBJ1-1|TRBV6-5|13
ASSLGRVMNTEAF
>TRBJ2-7|TRBV20-1|15
CFPPGTGSESGYEQY
>TRBJ2-3|TRBV11-3|11
ASSPMYGDTQY
>TRBJ1-3|TRBV20-1|12
SARDFQAGYTIY
>TRBJ2-2|TRBV12-3/TRBV12-4|13
ASSPFKGNTGELF
>TRBJ2-7|TRBV10-2|13
ASSESISGIYEQY
>TRBJ1-1|TRBV21-1|14
ASSKGRRHSGTEAF
>TRBJ2-7|TRBV7-9|13
ASSLPQGNVHEQY
>TRBJ2-3|TRBV5-6|15
ASSLEFSAGGADTQY